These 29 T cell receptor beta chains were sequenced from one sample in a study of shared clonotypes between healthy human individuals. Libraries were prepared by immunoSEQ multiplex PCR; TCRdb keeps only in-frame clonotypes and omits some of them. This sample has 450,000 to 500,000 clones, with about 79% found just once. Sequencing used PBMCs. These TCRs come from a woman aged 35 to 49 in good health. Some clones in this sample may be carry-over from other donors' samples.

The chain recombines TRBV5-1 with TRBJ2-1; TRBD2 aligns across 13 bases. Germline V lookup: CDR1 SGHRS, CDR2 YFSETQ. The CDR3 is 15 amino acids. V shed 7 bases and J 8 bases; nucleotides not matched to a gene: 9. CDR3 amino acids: CASSPTSGRAHEQFF. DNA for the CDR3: TGCGCCAGCTCACCAACTAGCGGGAGGGCCCATGAGCAGTTCTTC.

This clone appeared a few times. For the CDR3, the DNA is TGTGCCACCTCTGGGAGACAAGAGACCCAGTACTTC. This translates into CATSGRQETQYF. V gene TRBV15 combines with J gene TRBJ2-5; perhaps TRBD2 as D (5 bases). The V end was cut by 8 bases, the J end by 2 bases, with 9 bases between. This CDR3 is 12 amino acids long. CDR1 is LNHNV, CDR2 YYDKDF, per germline (reference sequence).

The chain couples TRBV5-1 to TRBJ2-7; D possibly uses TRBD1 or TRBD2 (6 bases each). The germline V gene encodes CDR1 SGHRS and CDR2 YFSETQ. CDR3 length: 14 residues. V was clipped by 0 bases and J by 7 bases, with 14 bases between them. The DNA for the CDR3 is TGCGCCAGCAGCTTGGATTCGGGGGCACTGGAGCAGTACTTC. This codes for CASSLDSGALEQYF.

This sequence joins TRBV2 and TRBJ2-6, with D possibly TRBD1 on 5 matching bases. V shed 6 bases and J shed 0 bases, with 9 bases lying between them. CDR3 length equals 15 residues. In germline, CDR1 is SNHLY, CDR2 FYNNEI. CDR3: CASRETDSGANVLTF. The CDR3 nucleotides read TGTGCCAGCAGAGAGACAGACTCTGGGGCCAACGTCCTGACTTTC.

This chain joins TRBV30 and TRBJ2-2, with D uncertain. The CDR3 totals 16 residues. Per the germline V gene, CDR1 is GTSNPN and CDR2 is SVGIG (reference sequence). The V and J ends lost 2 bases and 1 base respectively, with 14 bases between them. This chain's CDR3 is CAWSKRFTKNTGELFF. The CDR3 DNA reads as TGTGCCTGGAGTAAGAGGTTCACCAAGAACACCGGGGAGCTGTTTTTT.

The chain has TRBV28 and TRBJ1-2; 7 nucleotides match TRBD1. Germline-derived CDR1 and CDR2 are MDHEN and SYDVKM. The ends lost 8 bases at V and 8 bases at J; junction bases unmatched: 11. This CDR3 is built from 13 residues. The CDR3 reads CASSPGQPRGYTF. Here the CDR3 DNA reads TGTGCCAGCTCGCCGGGACAGCCAAGGGGCTACACCTTC.

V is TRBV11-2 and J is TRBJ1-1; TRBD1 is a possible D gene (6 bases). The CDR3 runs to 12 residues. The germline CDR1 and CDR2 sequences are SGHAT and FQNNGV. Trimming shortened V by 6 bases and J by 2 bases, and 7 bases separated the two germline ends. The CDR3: CASRDSNTEAFF. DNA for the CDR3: TGTGCCAGCAGGGACAGCAACACTGAAGCTTTCTTT. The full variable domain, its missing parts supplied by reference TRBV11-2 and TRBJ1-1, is EAGVAQSPRYKIIEKRQSVAFWCNPISGHATLYWYQQILGQGPKLLIQFQNNGVVDDSQLPKDRFSAERLKGVDSTLKIQPAKLEDSAVYLCASRDSNTEAFFGQGTRLTVV.

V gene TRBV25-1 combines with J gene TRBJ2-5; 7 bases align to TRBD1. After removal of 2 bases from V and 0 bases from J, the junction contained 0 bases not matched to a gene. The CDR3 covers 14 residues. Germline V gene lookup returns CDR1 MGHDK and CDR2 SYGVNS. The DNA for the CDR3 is TGTGCCAGCAGTGAAGGACAGGACCAAGAGACCCAGTACTTC. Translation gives CASSEGQDQETQYF. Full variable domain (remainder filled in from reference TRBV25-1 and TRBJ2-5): EADIYQTPRYLVIGTGKKITLECSQTMGHDKMYWYQQDPGMELHLIHYSYGVNSTEKGDLSSESTVSRIRTEHFPLTLESARPSHTSQYLCASSEGQDQETQYFGPGTRLLVL.

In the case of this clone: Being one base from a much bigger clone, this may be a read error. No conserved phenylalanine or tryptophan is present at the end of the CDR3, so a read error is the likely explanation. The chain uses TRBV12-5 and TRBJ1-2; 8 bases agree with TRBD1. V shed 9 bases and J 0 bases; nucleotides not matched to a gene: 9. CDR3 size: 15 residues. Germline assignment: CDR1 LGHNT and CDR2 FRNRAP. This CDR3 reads CARKLRGRANYGYTL. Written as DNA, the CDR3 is TGTGCTAGGAAACTCAGGGGGCGGGCTAACTATGGCTACACCCTC.

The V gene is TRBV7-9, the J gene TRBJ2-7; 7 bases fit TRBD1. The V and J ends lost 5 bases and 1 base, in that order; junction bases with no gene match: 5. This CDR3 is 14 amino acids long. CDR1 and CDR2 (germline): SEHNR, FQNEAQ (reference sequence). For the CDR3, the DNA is TGTGCCAGCAGCCCGGGACAGAAATCCTACGAGCAGTACTTC. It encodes CASSPGQKSYEQYF.

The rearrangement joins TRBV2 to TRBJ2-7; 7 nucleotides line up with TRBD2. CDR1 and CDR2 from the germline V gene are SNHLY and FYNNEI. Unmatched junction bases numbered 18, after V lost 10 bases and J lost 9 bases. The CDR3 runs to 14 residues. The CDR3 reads CATTELTGTTLQYF. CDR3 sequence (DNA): TGTGCCACCACTGAGTTAACCGGGACTACCTTGCAGTACTTC.

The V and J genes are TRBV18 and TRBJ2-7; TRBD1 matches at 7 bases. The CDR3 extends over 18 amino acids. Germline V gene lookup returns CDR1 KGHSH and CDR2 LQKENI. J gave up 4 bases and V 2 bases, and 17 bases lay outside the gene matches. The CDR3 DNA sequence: TGTGCCAGCTCACCAAATAAAACACCGGGACAGATTTTTTACGAGCAGTACTTC. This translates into CASSPNKTPGQIFYEQYF.

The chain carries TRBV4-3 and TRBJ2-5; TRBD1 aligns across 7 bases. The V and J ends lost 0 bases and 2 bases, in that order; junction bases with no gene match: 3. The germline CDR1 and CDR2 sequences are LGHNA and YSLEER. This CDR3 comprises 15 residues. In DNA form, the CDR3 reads TGCGCCAGCAGCCAAGATAAGACAGGGCAAGAGACCCAGTACTTC. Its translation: CASSQDKTGQETQYF.

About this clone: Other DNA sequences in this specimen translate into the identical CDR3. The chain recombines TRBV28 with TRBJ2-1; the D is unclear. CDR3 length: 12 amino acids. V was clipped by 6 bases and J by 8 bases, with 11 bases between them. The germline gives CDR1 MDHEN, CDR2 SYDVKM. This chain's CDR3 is CASSPLRDEQFF. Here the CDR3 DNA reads TGTGCCAGCAGCCCCCTTAGGGATGAGCAGTTCTTC.

The CDR3 spells CSARAVQEQYF. CDR3 in DNA: TGCAGTGCTAGAGCAGTCCAAGAGCAGTACTTC. The chain has TRBV20-1 and TRBJ2-7; no reliable D call. The CDR3 loop spans 11 amino acids. Trimming shortened V by 1 base and J by 7 bases, and 8 bases separated the two germline ends. Germline CDR1 reads DFQATT; CDR2 reads SNEGSKA (reference sequence).

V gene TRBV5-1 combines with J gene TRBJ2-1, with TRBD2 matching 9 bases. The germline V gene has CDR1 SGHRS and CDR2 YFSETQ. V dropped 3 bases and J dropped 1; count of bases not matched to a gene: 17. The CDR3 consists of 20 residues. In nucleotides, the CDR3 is TGCGCCAGCAGCTCTCGGGCGGGAGGGGTATTGATAGGGTCCTACAATGAGCAGTTCTTC. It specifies CASSSRAGGVLIGSYNEQFF.

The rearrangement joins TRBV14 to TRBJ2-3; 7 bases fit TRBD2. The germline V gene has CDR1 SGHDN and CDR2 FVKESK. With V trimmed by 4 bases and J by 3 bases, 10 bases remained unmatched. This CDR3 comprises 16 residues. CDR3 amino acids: CASSRLAGGRTDTQYF. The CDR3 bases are TGTGCCAGCAGCCGCTTGGCCGGCGGGAGAACAGATACGCAGTATTTT. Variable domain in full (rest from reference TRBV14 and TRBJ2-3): EAGVTQFPSHSVIEKGQTVTLRCDPISGHDNLYWYRRVMGKEIKFLLHFVKESKQDESGMPNNRFLAERTGGTYSTLKVQPAELEDSGVYFCASSRLAGGRTDTQYFGPGTRLTVL.

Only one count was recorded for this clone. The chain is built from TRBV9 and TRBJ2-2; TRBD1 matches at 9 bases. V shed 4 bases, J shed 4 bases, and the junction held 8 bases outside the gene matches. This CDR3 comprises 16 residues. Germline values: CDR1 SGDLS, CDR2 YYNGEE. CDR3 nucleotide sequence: TGTGCCAGCAGCACACACAGGGGGCGCGGCACCGGGGAGCTGTTTTTT. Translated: CASSTHRGRGTGELFF. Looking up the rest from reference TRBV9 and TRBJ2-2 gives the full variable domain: DSGVTQTPKHLITATGQRVTLRCSPRSGDLSVYWYQQSLDQGLQFLIQYYNGEERAKGNILERFSAQQFPDLHSELNLSSLELGDSALYFCASSTHRGRGTGELFFGEGSRLTVL.

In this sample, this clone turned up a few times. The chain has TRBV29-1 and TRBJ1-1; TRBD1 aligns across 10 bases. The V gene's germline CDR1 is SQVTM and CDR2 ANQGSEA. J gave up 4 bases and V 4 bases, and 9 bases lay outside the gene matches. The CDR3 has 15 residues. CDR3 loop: CSVGDRGAGSTEAFF. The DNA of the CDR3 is TGCAGCGTTGGGGACAGGGGCGCTGGGAGCACTGAAGCTTTCTTT.

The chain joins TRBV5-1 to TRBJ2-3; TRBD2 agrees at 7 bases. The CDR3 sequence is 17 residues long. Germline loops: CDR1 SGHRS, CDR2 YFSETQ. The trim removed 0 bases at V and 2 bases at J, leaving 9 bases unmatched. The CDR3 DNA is TGCGCCAGCAGCTTGGAACGGGAGGCCGACTCCACAGATACGCAGTATTTT. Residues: CASSLEREADSTDTQYF.

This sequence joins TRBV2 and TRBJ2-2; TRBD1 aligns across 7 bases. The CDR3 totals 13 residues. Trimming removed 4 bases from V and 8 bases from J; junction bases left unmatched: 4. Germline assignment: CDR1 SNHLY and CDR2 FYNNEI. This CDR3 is CASSVQGSGELFF. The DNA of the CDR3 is TGTGCCAGCAGTGTACAGGGGTCGGGGGAGCTGTTTTTT.

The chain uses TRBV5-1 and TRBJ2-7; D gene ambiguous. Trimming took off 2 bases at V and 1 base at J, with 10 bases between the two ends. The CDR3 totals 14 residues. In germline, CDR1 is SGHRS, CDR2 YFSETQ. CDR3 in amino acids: CASSLVGYSYEQYF. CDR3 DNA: TGCGCCAGCAGCTTAGTAGGTTATTCCTACGAGCAGTACTTC.

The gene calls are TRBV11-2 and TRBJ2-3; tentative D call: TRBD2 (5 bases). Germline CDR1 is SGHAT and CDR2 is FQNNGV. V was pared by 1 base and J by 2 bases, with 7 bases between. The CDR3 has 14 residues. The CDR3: CASSLVRVTDTQYF. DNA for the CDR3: TGTGCCAGCAGCTTAGTGCGGGTCACAGATACGCAGTATTTT.

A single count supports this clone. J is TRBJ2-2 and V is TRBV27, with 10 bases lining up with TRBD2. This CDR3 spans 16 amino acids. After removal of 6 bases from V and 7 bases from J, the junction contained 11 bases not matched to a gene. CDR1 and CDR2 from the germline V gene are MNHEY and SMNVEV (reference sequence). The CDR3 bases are TGTGCCAGCAGCCGAGGACTAGCGGACACGTACGGGGAGCTGTTTTTT. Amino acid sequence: CASSRGLADTYGELFF.

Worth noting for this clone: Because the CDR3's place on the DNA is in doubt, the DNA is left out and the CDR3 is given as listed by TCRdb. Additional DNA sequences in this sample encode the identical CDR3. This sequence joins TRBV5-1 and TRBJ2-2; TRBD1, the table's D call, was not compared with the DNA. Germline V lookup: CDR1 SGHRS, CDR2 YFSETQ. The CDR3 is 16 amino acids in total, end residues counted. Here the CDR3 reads CASSFVGQGNTGELFF.

The CDR3 nucleotides read TGTGCCAGCAGTTACGGGGCAGCCACCTACGAGCAGTACTTC. It is translated as CASSYGAATYEQYF. V gene TRBV6-5 combines with J gene TRBJ2-7, with D possibly being TRBD1 (5 bases). The CDR3 loop spans 14 amino acids. The germline V gene encodes CDR1 MNHEY and CDR2 SVGAGI. With 2 bases removed from V and 2 bases from J, the gap between germline ends came to 10 bases.

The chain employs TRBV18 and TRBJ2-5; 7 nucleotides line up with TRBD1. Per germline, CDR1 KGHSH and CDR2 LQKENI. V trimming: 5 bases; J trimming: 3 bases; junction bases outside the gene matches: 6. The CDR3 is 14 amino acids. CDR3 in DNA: TGTGCCAGCTCAAGGGACAGAAAGGAAGAGACCCAGTACTTC. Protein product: CASSRDRKEETQYF. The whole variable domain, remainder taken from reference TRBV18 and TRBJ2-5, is NAGVMQNPRHLVRRRGQEARLRCSPMKGHSHVYWYRQLPEEGLKFMVYLQKENIIDESGMPKERFSAEFPKEGPSILRIQQVVRGDSAAYFCASSRDRKEETQYFGPGTRLLVL.

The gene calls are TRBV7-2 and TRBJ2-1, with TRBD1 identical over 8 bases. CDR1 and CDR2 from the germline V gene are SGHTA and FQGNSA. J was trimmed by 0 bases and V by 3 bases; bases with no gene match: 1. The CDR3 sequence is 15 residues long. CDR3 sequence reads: CASSFGQGSYNEQFF. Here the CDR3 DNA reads TGTGCCAGCAGCTTTGGACAGGGCTCCTACAATGAGCAGTTCTTC.

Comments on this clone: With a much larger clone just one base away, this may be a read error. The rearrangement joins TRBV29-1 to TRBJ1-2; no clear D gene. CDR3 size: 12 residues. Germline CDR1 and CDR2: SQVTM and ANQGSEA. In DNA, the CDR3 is TGCAGCGTTGGCGTACAACGGGAAGGCTACGCCTTC. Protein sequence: CSVGVQREGYAF.